Each of the 21 T cell receptor beta chains below was sequenced from the same sample in a study of monozygotic twins with inflammatory bowel disease. With the 5' RACE reads reprocessed, TCRdb shows one record per CDR3 protein and no DNA. The sample data list 80,000 or so distinct CDR3 sequences. Material: blood. The source of these receptors is a human donor with ulcerative colitis or Crohn's disease, or a healthy co-twin of an affected twin (not recorded which).

This sequence joins TRBV18 and TRBJ2-7; with no DNA, the TCRdb D assignment of TRBD2 cannot be verified. Germline V gene data show CDR1 as KGHSH and CDR2 as LQKENI. The CDR3 consists of 13 residues. CDR3 loop: CASSPMGGYEQYF. Combining the CDR3 with reference TRBV18 and TRBJ2-7 gives the whole variable domain NAGVMQNPRHLVRRRGQEARLRCSPMKGHSHVYWYRQLPEEGLKFMVYLQKENIIDESGMPKERFSAEFPKEGPSILRIQQVVRGDSAAYFCASSPMGGYEQYFGPGTRLTVT.

CDR3 residues: CASNPGDTNYGYTF. The V call is TRBV5-6, the J call TRBJ1-2. The CDR3 is made up of 14 amino acids. Germline V gene data show CDR1 as SGHDT and CDR2 as YYEEEE.

The chain uses TRBV20-1 and TRBJ1-1; TCRdb's D gene call, TRBD1, goes unchecked for lack of DNA. Germline V CDR1 and CDR2: DFQATT, SNEGSKA (reference sequence). The CDR3 totals 16 residues. CDR3 region: CSASRQAAPANTEAFF.

The chain uses TRBV5-1 and TRBJ2-3. The V gene's germline CDR1 is SGHRS and CDR2 YFSETQ. The CDR3 runs 13 residues. This CDR3 is CASSLNNADTQYF.

The chain recombines TRBV2 with TRBJ2-2; TCRdb designates TRBD1, a call that cannot be tested without DNA. Germline CDR1 and CDR2: SNHLY and FYNNEI. CDR3 size: 14 residues. The chain's CDR3 is CASSGTPNTGELFF.

V and J are TRBV20-1 and TRBJ1-2. The CDR3 consists of 13 residues. From germline, CDR1 is DFQATT and CDR2 SNEGSKA (reference sequence). The CDR3: CSATKGQAFGYTF.

CDR3 residues: CSARSRATSRAFF. The chain combines TRBV20-1 with TRBJ1-1; TCRdb picks TRBD1, but there is no DNA to check that call. CDR3 length: 13 residues. Germline loops: CDR1 DFQATT, CDR2 SNEGSKA (reference sequence).

This chain uses TRBV20-1 with TRBJ2-1; TCRdb's D call, TRBD1, is unchecked because there is no DNA. Germline values: CDR1 DFQATT, CDR2 SNEGSKA (reference sequence). There are 16 residues in the CDR3. The CDR3 sequence is CSALRRGGPLVNEQFF.

This rearrangement joins TRBV20-1 to TRBJ2-3; without DNA, the TCRdb call of TRBD1 cannot be checked. Germline V gives CDR1 DFQATT, CDR2 SNEGSKA (reference sequence). The CDR3 is made up of 15 amino acids. CDR3 in amino acids: CSAPDRQKVTDTQYF.

The chain couples TRBV19 to TRBJ2-2. The germline gives CDR1 LNHDA, CDR2 SQIVND (reference sequence). The CDR3 is 13 residues long. CDR3 sequence: CASSLSGTGELFF.

The V gene is TRBV4-2, the J gene TRBJ2-3. The CDR3 sequence is 13 residues long. Germline V gene data show CDR1 as LGHNA and CDR2 as YNFKEQ. CDR3 protein: CASSHEETDTQYF.

V is TRBV11-2 and J is TRBJ1-3. CDR3 size: 12 residues. Germline V gene sequence: CDR1 SGHAT, CDR2 FQNNGV. CDR3 amino acids: CASSYVGDTIYF.

V and J are TRBV7-6 and TRBJ2-3; lacking DNA, the TRBD2 call made by TCRdb goes unchecked. This CDR3 has 19 residues. Germline V gene lookup returns CDR1 SGHVS and CDR2 FNYEAQ. The chain's CDR3 is CASSLAPASGGAATDTQYF.

The chain has TRBV20-1 and TRBJ1-4. From germline, CDR1 is DFQATT and CDR2 SNEGSKA (reference sequence). CDR3 length equals 14 residues. CDR3 amino acids: CSAKSSGLNEKLFF.

The chain's CDR3 is CASSHDREIYGYTF. The chain links TRBV4-2 to TRBJ1-2; TCRdb reports TRBD1, a call that lacks DNA to check it against. The CDR3 extends over 14 amino acids. Germline assignment: CDR1 LGHNA and CDR2 YNFKEQ.

J is TRBJ1-3 and V is TRBV15. The CDR3 length is 18 residues. CDR1 and CDR2 from the germline V gene are LNHNV and YYDKDF (reference sequence). The CDR3 loop is CATSRGRVDGGSGNTIYF.

The CDR3 here is CSASSGTGGETQYF. This sequence joins TRBV20-1 and TRBJ2-5; the D call of TRBD1 rests on TCRdb alone, since no DNA is present to check it. This CDR3 comprises 14 residues. CDR1 and CDR2 (germline): DFQATT, SNEGSKA (reference sequence).

The chain has TRBV13 and TRBJ1-2. Per the germline V gene, CDR1 is PRHDT and CDR2 is FYEKMQ (reference sequence). The CDR3 is 16 amino acids. The chain's CDR3 is CASSLGHPTTNYGYTF.

Here the CDR3 reads CASSPKYSNQPQHF. The rearrangement uses TRBV12-3 or TRBV12-4 and TRBJ1-5. The CDR3 is 14 residues long.

The J gene is TRBJ2-7, the V gene TRBV11-2; TCRdb selects TRBD2, and the lack of DNA leaves this call unchecked. CDR3 length equals 15 residues. The germline gives CDR1 SGHAT, CDR2 FQNNGV. The CDR3 region is CASSLESGGYSEQYF.

The chain has TRBV20-1 and TRBJ2-1; checking the TCRdb D call of TRBD1 is not possible without DNA. The CDR3 spans 16 residues. From germline, CDR1 is DFQATT and CDR2 SNEGSKA (reference sequence). The CDR3 spells CSATTYGRGAYNEQFF.